This passage covers 32 T cell receptor beta chains from one sample sequenced in a study of T cell responses to AZD1222 COVID-19 vaccine. Measured with immunoSEQ multiplex PCR; TCRdb has only the in-frame clones, and not every one. Here the sample spans 150,000 to 200,000 clones, 75% to 95% being singletons. Sequencing was performed on peripheral blood, taken on day 0 of AZD1222 vaccination. These receptors all stem from an adult in good health.

The rearrangement uses TRBV18 and TRBJ1-1, with TRBD1 matching over 9 bases. V was pared by 3 bases and J by 0 bases, with 5 bases of the junction left unmatched. Germline-derived CDR1 and CDR2 are KGHSH and LQKENI. This CDR3 has 16 amino acids. CDR3 in DNA: TGTGCCAGCTCACCCCGGGACAGGGACATGAACACTGAAGCTTTCTTT. Translation: CASSPRDRDMNTEAFF.

The J gene is TRBJ2-3, the V gene TRBV7-2; the match to TRBD2 covers 8 bases. The CDR3 consists of 14 residues. Losses at the gene ends were 2 bases for V and 4 bases for J; bases not matched to a gene: 2. The germline CDR1 and CDR2 sequences are SGHTA and FQGNSA. The CDR3 coding sequence is TGTGCCAGCAGCTTAAGCGGGGGTTCAGATACGCAGTATTTT. Protein sequence: CASSLSGGSDTQYF.

The chain links TRBV4-1 to TRBJ1-1; D is uncertain. The germline CDR1 and CDR2 sequences are MGHRA and YSYEKL. This CDR3 has 13 residues. V lost 3 bases and J 5 bases, leaving 10 bases between the germline ends. CDR3 residues: CASSHPLRTEAFF. Written as DNA, the CDR3 is TGCGCCAGCAGCCATCCCTTACGGACTGAAGCTTTCTTT.

On this clone itself: In the same sample, other DNA sequences code for this CDR3. The V and J genes are TRBV12-3 or TRBV12-4 and TRBJ2-5; D ambiguous. Trimming left V 3 bases short and J 5 bases short, with 4 bases between. The CDR3 contains 11 residues. The CDR3 bases are TGTGCCAGCAGTTTTCAGGAGACCCAGTACTTC. This translates into CASSFQETQYF.

This clone turned up a few times. The V gene is TRBV9, the J gene TRBJ2-1, with a weak D call TRBD1 (5 bases). V gave up 0 bases and J gave up 7 bases, with 11 bases separating them. CDR1 SGDLS and CDR2 YYNGEE come from the germline V gene. The CDR3 length is 14 residues. The CDR3 protein is CASSVDPGWNEQFF. In DNA, the CDR3 is TGTGCCAGCAGCGTAGACCCAGGGTGGAATGAGCAGTTCTTC.

The chain carries TRBV10-1 and TRBJ1-6; no clear D. CDR3 size: 16 residues. V was trimmed by 8 bases and J by 14 bases, leaving 28 bases between them. The germline V gene has CDR1 WNHNN and CDR2 SYGVQD (reference sequence). The CDR3, as DNA: TGCGCCAGCCCGGTGGGGAGGTTCCGCCGGGGAAGGGCCCTCCACTTT. Translating gives CASPVGRFRRGRALHF.

The chain has TRBV5-1 and TRBJ2-7; TRBD1 matches 10 bases. With 9 bases clipped from V and 1 base from J, the junction kept 7 bases outside the gene matches. The CDR3 loop spans 14 amino acids. Germline CDR1 is SGHRS and CDR2 is YFSETQ. In DNA, the CDR3 is TGCGCCACCGGACCGGGACAGGGGTCCTACGAGCAGTACTTC. Its translation: CATGPGQGSYEQYF.

This chain links TRBV7-8 with TRBJ1-5, with TRBD1 identical over 9 bases. Germline lookup yields CDR1 SGHVS and CDR2 FQNEAQ. CDR3 length: 16 residues. The J segment lost 7 bases and the V segment lost 5 bases, leaving 12 bases of the junction unmatched. The CDR3 sequence is CASSPGTGSLGQPQHF. Written as DNA, the CDR3 is TGTGCCAGCAGCCCCGGGACAGGGTCTTTGGGGCAGCCCCAGCATTTT. Full variable domain (outside the CDR3, taken from reference TRBV7-8 and TRBJ1-5): GAGVSQSPRYKVAKRGQDVALRCDPISGHVSLFWYQQALGQGPEFLTYFQNEAQLDKSGLPSDRFFAERPEGSVSTLKIQRTQQEDSAVYLCASSPGTGSLGQPQHFGDGTRLSIL.

The table lists this clone with a few counts. V and J are TRBV3-1 (or the pseudogene TRBV3-2) and TRBJ1-1; a weak D match, TRBD1 (6 bases). V was pared by 1 base and J by 5 bases, with 14 bases between. The CDR3 contains 15 residues. CDR1 and CDR2 (germline): LGHDT, YNNKEL (reference sequence). The CDR3 DNA follows: TGTGCCAGCAGCCAAGGTTTGGGGGGCAGTACTGAAGCTTTCTTT. Residues: CASSQGLGGSTEAFF.

This rearrangement joins TRBV19 to TRBJ2-7, with TRBD2 identical over 11 bases. Looked up from germline, CDR1 is LNHDA and CDR2 is SQIVND (reference sequence). V lost 4 bases to trimming and J lost 3 bases; unmatched junction nucleotides: 5. The CDR3 has 15 amino acids. The DNA of the CDR3 is TGTGCCAGTAGTACCCGGACTAGCGGGCGCTACGAGCAGTACTTC. It yields the protein CASSTRTSGRYEQYF.

J is TRBJ1-1 and V is TRBV11-2, with D perhaps TRBD1 (5 bases). The germline V gene has CDR1 SGHAT and CDR2 FQNNGV. The V and J ends lost 2 bases and 4 bases respectively, with 17 bases between them. The CDR3 has 16 amino acids. This CDR3 reads CASSLSVGGETTEAFF. The CDR3 nucleotides read TGTGCCAGCAGCTTATCCGTGGGAGGGGAGACCACTGAAGCTTTCTTT.

This chain connects TRBV4-2 to TRBJ1-2; no clear D gene. V gave up 5 bases and J gave up 4 bases, with 17 bases separating them. This CDR3 is 15 amino acids long. Germline V gene lookup returns CDR1 LGHNA and CDR2 YNFKEQ. CDR3 nucleotides: TGTGCCAGCAGCAAGGAGCCGGCAGACCGCTATGGCTACACCTTC. As protein: CASSKEPADRYGYTF.

This chain connects TRBV18 to TRBJ2-7; D unclear. V lost 2 bases and J 6 bases, leaving 11 bases between the germline ends. CDR3 length equals 13 residues. CDR1 and CDR2 (germline): KGHSH, LQKENI. The CDR3 reads CASSPTLKGEQYF. As DNA, the CDR3 is TGTGCCAGCTCACCAACATTGAAGGGCGAGCAGTACTTC.

V gene TRBV4-3 combines with J gene TRBJ2-7, with 8 bases fitting TRBD1. This CDR3 has 15 residues. Germline CDR1 is LGHNA and CDR2 is YSLEER. Losses at the gene ends were 1 base for V and 1 base for J; bases not matched to a gene: 3. The CDR3 bases are TGCGCCAGCAGCCAAGGGTACAGGGGGTCCTACGAGCAGTACTTC. Encoded protein: CASSQGYRGSYEQYF.

The rearrangement links TRBV7-8 to TRBJ1-3; a possible D gene is TRBD1 (5 bases). Deletions cut 5 bases from V and 4 bases from J, with 15 bases between. This CDR3 has 15 residues. CDR1 is SGHVS, CDR2 FQNEAQ, per germline. The CDR3 sequence is CASSIPLRGGNTIYF. CDR3 sequence (DNA): TGTGCCAGCAGCATACCTTTAAGGGGCGGAAACACCATATATTTT.

This sequence joins TRBV7-8 and TRBJ2-5; D perhaps matches TRBD1 (6 bases). The CDR3 is made up of 15 amino acids. Germline V CDR1 and CDR2: SGHVS, FQNEAQ. Trimming stripped 3 bases from V and 1 base from J, with 12 bases between. The CDR3 region is CASSLVAGAQETQYF. The CDR3 DNA reads TGTGCCAGCAGCTTGGTAGCAGGGGCCCAAGAGACCCAGTACTTC.

This sequence joins TRBV5-4 and TRBJ2-3, with 8 bases lining up with TRBD2. This CDR3 has 14 residues. With 3 bases clipped from V and 5 bases from J, the junction kept 5 bases outside the gene matches. Looked up from germline, CDR1 is SGHNT and CDR2 is YYREEE (reference sequence). The CDR3 DNA follows: TGTGCCAGCAGCTCAATTAGCGGGGAAGATACGCAGTATTTT. It translates to CASSSISGEDTQYF.

This clone was counted a single time. This sequence joins TRBV24-1 and TRBJ1-1; D is uncertain. Germline assignment: CDR1 KGHDR and CDR2 SFDVKD. The V gene lost 5 bases and the J gene lost 5 bases, with 14 bases spanning the gap. The CDR3 is 14 amino acids. For the CDR3, the DNA is TGTGCCACCAGTGTATCGGGGTTCCGTACTGAAGCTTTCTTT. Its protein is CATSVSGFRTEAFF.

The chain joins TRBV30 to TRBJ2-7; D might be TRBD1 (6 bases). Germline lookup yields CDR1 GTSNPN and CDR2 SVGIG (reference sequence). CDR3 size: 13 residues. Trimming stripped 2 bases from V and 5 bases from J, with 13 bases between. CDR3: CAWSLQGSNEQYF. In DNA, the CDR3 is TGTGCCTGGAGTTTGCAGGGGTCCAACGAGCAGTACTTC.

The chain uses TRBV27 and TRBJ2-1, with D possibly TRBD2 on 6 matching bases. Trimming took off 8 bases at V and 0 bases at J, with 11 bases between the two ends. CDR3 length: 14 residues. Germline V gives CDR1 MNHEY, CDR2 SMNVEV (reference sequence). CDR3 residues: CASAWGVSYNEQFF. CDR3 nucleotides: TGTGCCAGCGCCTGGGGGGTCTCCTACAATGAGCAGTTCTTC.

The chain joins TRBV5-6 to TRBJ2-5, with 10 nucleotides matching TRBD2. Germline CDR1 is SGHDT and CDR2 is YYEEEE. There are 17 residues in the CDR3. Trimming at V came to 1 base and at J to 1 base, leaving 7 bases not matched to a gene. The CDR3 loop is CASSLYFSGGVQETQYF. The CDR3 DNA sequence: TGTGCCAGCAGCTTGTATTTCAGCGGGGGGGTCCAAGAGACCCAGTACTTC.

The rearrangement uses TRBV7-2 and TRBJ1-1, with 10 bases matching TRBD1. The CDR3 consists of 16 residues. V trimming: 5 bases; J trimming: 5 bases; junction bases outside the gene matches: 11. The germline V gene encodes CDR1 SGHTA and CDR2 FQGNSA. CDR3 in amino acids: CASSKGTGTGETEAFF. The CDR3 DNA is TGTGCCAGCAGCAAGGGCACCGGGACAGGGGAGACTGAAGCTTTCTTT.

The V and J genes are TRBV6-2 or TRBV6-3 and TRBJ1-6, with a weak D call TRBD1 (5 bases). Looked up from germline, CDR1 is MNHEY and CDR2 is SVGEGT. The CDR3 is made up of 15 amino acids. Trimming pared 0 bases from V and 10 bases from J, leaving 13 bases between. CDR3 protein: CASSYSGGEGSPLHF. The CDR3 coding sequence is TGTGCCAGCAGTTACTCCGGGGGAGAAGGATCACCCCTCCACTTT.

This clone was counted a single time. V gene TRBV5-6 combines with J gene TRBJ2-7; no definite D call. The CDR3 extends over 13 amino acids. The V end was cut by 2 bases, the J end by 5 bases, with 11 bases between. Germline V gene data show CDR1 as SGHDT and CDR2 as YYEEEE. This chain's CDR3 is CASSLLGTHEQYF. CDR3 in DNA: TGTGCCAGCAGCTTATTAGGTACTCACGAGCAGTACTTC.

CDR3: CSAQTGNTEAFF. The CDR3 nucleotides are TGCAGCGCTCAGACAGGGAACACTGAAGCTTTCTTT. V is TRBV29-1 and J is TRBJ1-1, with D tentatively TRBD1 (6 bases). This CDR3 spans 12 amino acids. The germline V and J ends were trimmed by 7 bases and 1 base, with 10 bases remaining between them. Germline V gene data show CDR1 as SQVTM and CDR2 as ANQGSEA.

The gene calls are TRBV7-3 and TRBJ2-4; TRBD2 matches 8 bases. CDR3 length: 14 amino acids. V lost 4 bases and J lost 10; bases outside the gene matches: 9. From germline, CDR1 is SGHTA and CDR2 FQGTGA. In DNA, the CDR3 is TGTGCCAGCAGCTCCTCGGGACTAGGCGAAATTCAGTACTTC. Protein: CASSSSGLGEIQYF.

V gene TRBV4-3 combines with J gene TRBJ2-7; no definite D call. The CDR3 totals 13 residues. Germline lookup yields CDR1 LGHNA and CDR2 YSLEER. V shed 3 bases and J shed 4 bases, with 10 bases lying between them. CDR3 in DNA: TGCGCCAGCAGCCAGGGTATGGGGTACGAGCAGTACTTC. Protein product: CASSQGMGYEQYF.

This chain links TRBV6-2 or TRBV6-3 with TRBJ1-5, with 8 bases identical to TRBD1. Germline-derived CDR1 and CDR2 are MNHEY and SVGEGT. J lost 7 bases, V lost 2 bases, and 4 bases had no gene match. The CDR3 totals 14 residues. The CDR3 sequence is CASSYGRGPQPQHF. For the CDR3, the DNA is TGTGCCAGCAGTTACGGCAGGGGGCCACAGCCCCAGCATTTT.

The rearrangement links TRBV6-2 or TRBV6-3 to TRBJ2-2, with TRBD2 identical over 14 bases. Germline CDR1 MNHEY, CDR2 SVGEGT. The CDR3 is made up of 18 amino acids. J lost 7 bases, V lost 4 bases, and 11 bases had no gene match. CDR3 region: CASSSRTSGGTWDGELFF. The CDR3, as DNA: TGTGCCAGCAGTTCCCGGACTAGCGGGGGGACCTGGGACGGGGAGCTGTTTTTT.

The CDR3 is CASSPTGDGETQYF. The CDR3 bases are TGTGCCAGCTCACCGACAGGGGATGGAGAGACCCAGTACTTC. This chain uses TRBV18 with TRBJ2-5, with TRBD1 matching over 8 bases. This CDR3 has 14 residues. Germline CDR1 KGHSH, CDR2 LQKENI. V gave up 3 bases and J gave up 4 bases; unmatched junction bases: 4.

This rearrangement joins TRBV12-3 or TRBV12-4 to TRBJ2-7; the D is unclear. The germline V and J ends were trimmed by 3 bases and 2 bases, with 8 bases remaining between them. CDR3 length: 13 amino acids. The CDR3, as DNA: TGTGCCAGCAGTTTTGGCCTTACCTACGAGCAGTACTTC. Protein: CASSFGLTYEQYF.

This clone was seen once. The genes are TRBV6-5 and TRBJ1-4, with unresolved D. The CDR3 is made up of 13 amino acids. Looked up from germline, CDR1 is MNHEY and CDR2 is SVGAGI. Deletions cut 6 bases from V and 6 bases from J, with 11 bases between. In DNA, the CDR3 is TGTGCCAGCAGAGTCGACATACATGAAAAACTGTTTTTT. Its translation: CASRVDIHEKLFF.